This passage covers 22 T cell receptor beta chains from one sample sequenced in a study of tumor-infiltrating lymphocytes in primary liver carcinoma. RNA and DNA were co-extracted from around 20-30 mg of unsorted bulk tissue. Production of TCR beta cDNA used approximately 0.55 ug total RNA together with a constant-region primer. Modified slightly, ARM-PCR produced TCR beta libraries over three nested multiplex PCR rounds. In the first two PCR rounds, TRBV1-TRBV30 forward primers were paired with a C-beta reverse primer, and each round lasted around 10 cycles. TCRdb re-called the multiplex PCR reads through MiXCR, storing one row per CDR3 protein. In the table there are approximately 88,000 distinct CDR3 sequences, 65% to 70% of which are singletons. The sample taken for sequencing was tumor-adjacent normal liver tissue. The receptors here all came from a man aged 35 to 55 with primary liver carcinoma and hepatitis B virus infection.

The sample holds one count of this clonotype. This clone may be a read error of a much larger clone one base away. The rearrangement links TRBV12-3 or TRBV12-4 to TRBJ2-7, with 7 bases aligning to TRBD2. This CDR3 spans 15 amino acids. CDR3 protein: CASSTSATSSYGQYF. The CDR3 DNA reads TGTGCCAGCAGCACCAGCGCGACTAGCTCCTACGGGCAGTACTTC.

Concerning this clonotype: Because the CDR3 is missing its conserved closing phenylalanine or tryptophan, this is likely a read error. Here the CDR3 DNA reads TGTGCCAGCAGGTTTGGGACAGTCTCTGGAAACACCATATATCTT. Its protein product is CASRFGTVSGNTIYL. V and J are TRBV11-1 and TRBJ1-3, with TRBD1 identical over 7 bases. The CDR3 length is 15 residues. The J segment lost 0 bases and the V segment lost 6 bases, leaving 5 bases of the junction unmatched. The germline V gene has CDR1 SGHAT and CDR2 FQDESV (reference sequence).

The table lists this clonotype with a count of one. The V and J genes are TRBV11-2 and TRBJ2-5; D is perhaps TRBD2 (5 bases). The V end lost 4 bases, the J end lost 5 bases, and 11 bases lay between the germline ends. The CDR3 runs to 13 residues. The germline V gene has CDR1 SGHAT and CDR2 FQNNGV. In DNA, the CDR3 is TGTGCCAGCAGCTATCGGACTGATGAGACCCAGTACTTC. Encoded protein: CASSYRTDETQYF.

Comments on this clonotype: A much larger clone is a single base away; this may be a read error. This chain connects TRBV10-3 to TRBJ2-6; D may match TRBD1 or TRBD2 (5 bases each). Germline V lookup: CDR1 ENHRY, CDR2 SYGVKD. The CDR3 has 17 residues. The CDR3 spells CAISKSRGTAGANVLTF. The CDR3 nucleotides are TGTGCCATCAGTAAGTCGAGGGGCACCGCTGGGGCCAACGTCCTGACTTTC.

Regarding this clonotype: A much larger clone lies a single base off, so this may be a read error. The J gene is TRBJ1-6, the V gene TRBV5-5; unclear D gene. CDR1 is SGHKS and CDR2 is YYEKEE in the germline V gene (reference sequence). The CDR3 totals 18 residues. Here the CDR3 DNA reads TGTACCAGCAGCTTGGGTGGCGGAGCTGAATACTATAATTCACCCCTCCACTTT. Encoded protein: CTSSLGGGAEYYNSPLHF.

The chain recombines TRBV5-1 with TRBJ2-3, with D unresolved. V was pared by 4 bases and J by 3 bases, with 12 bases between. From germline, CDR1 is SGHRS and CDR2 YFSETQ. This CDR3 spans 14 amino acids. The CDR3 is CASSVDHETDTQYF. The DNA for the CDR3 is TGCGCCAGCAGCGTGGACCATGAGACAGATACGCAGTATTTT.

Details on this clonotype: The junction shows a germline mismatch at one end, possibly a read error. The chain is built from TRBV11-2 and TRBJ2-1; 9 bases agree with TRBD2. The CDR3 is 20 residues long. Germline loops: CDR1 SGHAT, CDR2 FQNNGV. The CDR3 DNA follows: TGCGCCAGCAGCCCCAAACGGTGGCGGGAGGGCCAAATTTCCTACAATGAGCAGTTCTTC. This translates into CASSPKRWREGQISYNEQFF. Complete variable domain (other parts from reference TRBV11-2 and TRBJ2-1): EAGVAQSPRYKIIEKRQSVAFWCNPISGHATLYWYQQILGQGPKLLIQFQNNGVVDDSQLPKDRFSAERLKGVDSTLKIQPAKLEDSAVYLCASSPKRWREGQISYNEQFFGPGTRLTVL.

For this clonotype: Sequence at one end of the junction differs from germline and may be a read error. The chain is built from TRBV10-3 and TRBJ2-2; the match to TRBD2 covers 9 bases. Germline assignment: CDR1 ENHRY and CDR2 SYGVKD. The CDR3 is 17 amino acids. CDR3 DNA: TGTGTCATCAGTGAGTCGCTAGCGGGATGGAACACCGGGGAGCTGTTTTTC. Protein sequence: CVISESLAGWNTGELFF.

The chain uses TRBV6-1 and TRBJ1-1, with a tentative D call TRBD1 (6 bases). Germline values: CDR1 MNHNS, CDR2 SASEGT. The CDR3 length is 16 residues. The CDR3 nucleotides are TGTGACAGTAGTGAAGGCCCCGGACAGATAAACACTGAAGCTTTCTTT. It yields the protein CDSSEGPGQINTEAFF.

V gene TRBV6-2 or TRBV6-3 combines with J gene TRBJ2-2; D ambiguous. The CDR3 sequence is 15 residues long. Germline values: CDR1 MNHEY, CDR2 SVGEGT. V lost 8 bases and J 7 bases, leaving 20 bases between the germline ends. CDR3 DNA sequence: TGTGCCAGCGGCCTAAGCGAGAGTCGAGTCGGGGAGCTGTTTTTT. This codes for CASGLSESRVGELFF.

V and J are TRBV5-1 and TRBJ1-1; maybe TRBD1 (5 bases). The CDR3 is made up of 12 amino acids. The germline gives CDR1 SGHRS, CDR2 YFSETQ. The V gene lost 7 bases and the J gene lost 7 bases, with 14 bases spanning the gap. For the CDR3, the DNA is TGCGCCAGCTCAAGGGAGACAGATGAAGCTTTCTTT. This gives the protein CASSRETDEAFF.

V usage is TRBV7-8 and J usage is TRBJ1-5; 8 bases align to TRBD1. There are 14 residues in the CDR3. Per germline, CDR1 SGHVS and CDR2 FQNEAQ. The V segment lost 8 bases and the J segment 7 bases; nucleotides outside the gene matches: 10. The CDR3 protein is CASDRGASGQPQHF. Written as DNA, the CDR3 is TGTGCCAGCGACAGGGGCGCGTCAGGGCAGCCCCAGCATTTT. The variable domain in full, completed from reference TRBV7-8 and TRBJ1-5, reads GAGVSQSPRYKVAKRGQDVALRCDPISGHVSLFWYQQALGQGPEFLTYFQNEAQLDKSGLPSDRFFAERPEGSVSTLKIQRTQQEDSAVYLCASDRGASGQPQHFGDGTRLSIL.

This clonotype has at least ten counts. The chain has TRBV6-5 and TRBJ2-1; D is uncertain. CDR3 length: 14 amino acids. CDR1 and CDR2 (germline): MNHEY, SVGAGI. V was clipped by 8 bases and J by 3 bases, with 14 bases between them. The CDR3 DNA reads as TGTGCCAGCTCTAGTCTATCCAACTACAATGAGCAGTTCTTC. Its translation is CASSSLSNYNEQFF.

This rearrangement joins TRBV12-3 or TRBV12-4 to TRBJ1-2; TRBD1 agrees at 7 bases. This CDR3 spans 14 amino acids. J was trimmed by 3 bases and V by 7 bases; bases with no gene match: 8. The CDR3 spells CASTSRGMDYGYTF. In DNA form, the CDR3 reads TGTGCCAGCACGAGCAGGGGGATGGACTATGGCTACACCTTC.

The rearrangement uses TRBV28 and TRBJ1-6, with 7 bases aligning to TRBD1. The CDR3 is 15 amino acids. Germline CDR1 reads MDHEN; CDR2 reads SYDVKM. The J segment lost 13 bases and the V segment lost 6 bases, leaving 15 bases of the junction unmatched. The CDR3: CASRKQGSLGRPLHF. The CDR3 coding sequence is TGTGCCAGCAGAAAACAGGGGTCGCTTGGACGGCCCCTCCACTTT.

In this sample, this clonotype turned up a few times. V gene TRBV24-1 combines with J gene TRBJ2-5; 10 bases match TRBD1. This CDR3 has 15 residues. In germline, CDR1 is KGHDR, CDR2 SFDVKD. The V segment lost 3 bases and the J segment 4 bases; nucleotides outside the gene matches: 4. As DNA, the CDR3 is TGTGCCACCAGTGATAGGACAGGGGGGAGAGAGACCCAGTACTTC. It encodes CATSDRTGGRETQYF.

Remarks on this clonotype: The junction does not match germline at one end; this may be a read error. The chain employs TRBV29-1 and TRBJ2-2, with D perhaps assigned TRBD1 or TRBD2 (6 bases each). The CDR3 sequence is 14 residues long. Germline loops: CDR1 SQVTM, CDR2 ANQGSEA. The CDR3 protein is CSVESRRDTEKLFF. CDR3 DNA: TGCAGTGTTGAGTCCAGGCGGGACACCGAGAAGCTGTTTTTT.

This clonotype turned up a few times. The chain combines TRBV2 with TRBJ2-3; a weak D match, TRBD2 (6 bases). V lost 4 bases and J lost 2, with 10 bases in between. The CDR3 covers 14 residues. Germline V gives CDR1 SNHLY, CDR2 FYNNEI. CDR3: CASSVGGATDTQYF. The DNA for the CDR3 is TGTGCCAGCAGTGTAGGCGGGGCCACAGATACGCAGTATTTT.

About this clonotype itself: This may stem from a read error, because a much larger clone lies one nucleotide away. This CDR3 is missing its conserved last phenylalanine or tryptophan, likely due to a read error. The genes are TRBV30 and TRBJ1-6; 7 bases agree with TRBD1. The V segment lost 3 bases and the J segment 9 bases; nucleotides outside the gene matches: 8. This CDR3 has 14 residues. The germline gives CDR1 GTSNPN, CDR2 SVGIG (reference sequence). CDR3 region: CAWSPDREASPLHS. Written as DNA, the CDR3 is TGTGCCTGGAGCCCCGACAGGGAGGCTTCACCCCTCCACTCT.

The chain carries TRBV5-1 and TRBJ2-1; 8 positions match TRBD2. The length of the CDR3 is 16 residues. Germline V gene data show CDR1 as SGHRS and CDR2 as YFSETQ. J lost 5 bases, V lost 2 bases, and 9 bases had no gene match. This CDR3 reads CASSLTGTSKNNEQFF. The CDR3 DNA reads TGCGCCAGCAGCTTAACTGGGACTAGTAAAAACAATGAGCAGTTCTTC.

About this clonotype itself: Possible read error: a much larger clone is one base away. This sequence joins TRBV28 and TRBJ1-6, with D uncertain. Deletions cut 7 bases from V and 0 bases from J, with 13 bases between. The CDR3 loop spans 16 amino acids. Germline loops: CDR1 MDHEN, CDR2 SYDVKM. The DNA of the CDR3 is TGTGCCAGCAAACCAGGAAGGATCTCCTATAATTCACCCCTCCACTTT. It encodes CASKPGRISYNSPLHF.

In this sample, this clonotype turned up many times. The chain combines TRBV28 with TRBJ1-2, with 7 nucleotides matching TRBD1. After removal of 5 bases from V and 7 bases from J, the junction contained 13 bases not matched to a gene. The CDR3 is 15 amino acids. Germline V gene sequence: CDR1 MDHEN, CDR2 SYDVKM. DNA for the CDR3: TGTGCCAGCAGTACCGGACCCGGGACAGCCAGTGGCTACACCTTC. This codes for CASSTGPGTASGYTF.